This T cell receptor (beta chain) was identified in a study of regulatory T cells in long-lasting Graves disease. In the study overall: Persistent cases took antithyroid drugs over 5 years and stayed TSH receptor antibody positive. Study-wide findings and caveats: Persistent disease was characterized by preferential usage of TRBV28, TRBJ1-2 and TRBJ2-5. Patients with persistent Graves' had lower TCR diversity than newly diagnosed patients.

This CDR3 contains 16 residues. Between the trimmed V and J ends, which lost 2 bases and 0 bases, there was a span of 11 bases. Looked up from germline, CDR1 is SNHLY and CDR2 is FYNNEI. Construction of TCR beta libraries relied on iRepertoire HTBI primers and on Arm-PCR targeting CDR3 regions. Original methodology: Samples collectively showed around 56 TRBV and roughly 15 TRBJ segments. TCRdb ran MiXCR on the multiplex PCR reads and lists one entry per CDR3 protein. The authors' filters were not applied to this entry. The sample includes about 430,000 distinct CDR3 sequences, around 23% of them seen just once. Comment on this clonotype: Its antigen is unidentified.

Stated time point: persistent/refractory GD, antithyroid drugs over 5 years with positive TRAb. PBMC-derived RNA was used for the TCR library. The sequencing here drew on peripheral blood mononuclear cells (PBMCs), taken when the disease was refractory, from a patient treated with antithyroid drugs. The chain carries TRBV2 and TRBJ2-1; D is perhaps TRBD1 or TRBD2 (6 bases each). The TCR originated in a female donor with Graves disease. CDR3 in DNA: TGTGCCAGCAGTGAATTCGGGGGCACCTCCTACAATGAGCAGTTCTTC. It encodes CASSEFGGTSYNEQFF.